These 16 T cell receptor beta chains were all obtained from the same sample, sequenced in a study of T cells of healthy individuals. TCRdb re-derived calls from the 5' RACE reads in MiXCR, one entry per CDR3 protein. The table includes over 40,000 distinct CDR3 sequences, approximately 4.5% detected once. The receptors here all came from a human donor in good health.

This clonotype occurred many times. The chain recombines TRBV6-6 with TRBJ1-2; tentative D call: TRBD1 (6 bases). The germline V gene has CDR1 MNHNY and CDR2 SVGAGI (reference sequence). V was pared by 10 bases and J by 4 bases, with 19 bases between. The CDR3 extends over 14 amino acids. CDR3 amino acids: CAIERTAGTYGYTF. The CDR3 coding sequence is TGTGCCATAGAAAGGACAGCCGGAACCTATGGCTACACCTTC.

This clonotype was seen repeatedly, ten times or more. The CDR3 spells CSVRVDSGNTQYF. The CDR3 region has the DNA TGCAGCGTTCGTGTCGACAGCGGGAATACGCAGTATTTT. V and J are TRBV29-1 and TRBJ2-3; 7 bases map to TRBD2. Germline CDR1 SQVTM, CDR2 ANQGSEA. V lost 5 bases to trimming and J lost 7 bases; unmatched junction nucleotides: 9. CDR3 length: 13 amino acids.

In this sample, this clonotype turned up a few times. This chain uses TRBV6-5 with TRBJ1-2; D uncertain. The CDR3 extends over 13 amino acids. Germline V gene data show CDR1 as MNHEY and CDR2 as SVGAGI. The V and J ends lost 2 bases and 10 bases respectively, with 14 bases between them. DNA for the CDR3: TGTGCCAGCAGTTACGAGGTGGAAGGATCCTACACCTTC. Protein sequence: CASSYEVEGSYTF.

This clonotype has ten or more counts. CDR3 sequence (DNA): TGTGCCAGCAGGGACTTGGGGGGAAACATTCAGTACTTC. Translation: CASRDLGGNIQYF. The V and J genes are TRBV28 and TRBJ2-4; the D gene is possibly TRBD2 (6 bases). Germline CDR1 and CDR2: MDHEN and SYDVKM. V lost 6 bases, J lost 6 bases, and 12 bases lay in between. CDR3 size: 13 residues. The variable domain in full, completed from reference TRBV28 and TRBJ2-4, reads DVKVTQSSRYLVKRTGEKVFLECVQDMDHENMFWYRQDPGLGLRLIYFSYDVKMKEKGDIPEGYSVSREKKERFSLILESASTNQTSMYLCASRDLGGNIQYFGAGTRLSVL.

This clonotype has at least ten counts. DNA of the CDR3: TGTGCCAGCAGTTTTGTGATGGGGGAGACCCAGTACTTC. Translation: CASSFVMGETQYF. The V call is TRBV12-3 or TRBV12-4, the J call TRBJ2-5; no definite D call. V lost 3 bases and J 5 bases, leaving 10 bases between the germline ends. CDR3 size: 13 residues.

This clonotype was picked up many times. The chain is built from TRBV29-1 and TRBJ2-2; D not certain. CDR1 and CDR2 from the germline V gene are SQVTM and ANQGSEA. The CDR3 contains 11 residues. Trimming removed 5 bases from V and 2 bases from J, with 3 bases in between. CDR3 region: CSVINTGELFF. CDR3 DNA sequence: TGCAGCGTTATTAACACCGGGGAGCTGTTTTTT.

Many counts were recorded for this clonotype. J is TRBJ1-1 and V is TRBV4-2, with D hard to call. With 0 bases removed from V and 0 bases from J, the gap between germline ends came to 8 bases. The CDR3 runs 15 residues. The germline CDR1 and CDR2 sequences are LGHNA and YNFKEQ. Here the CDR3 DNA reads TGTGCCAGCAGCCAAGAAGCTCCTATGAACACTGAAGCTTTCTTT. This codes for CASSQEAPMNTEAFF.

This clonotype was counted many times. The V gene is TRBV12-3 or TRBV12-4, the J gene TRBJ1-4; D perhaps matches TRBD1 (6 bases). The CDR3 is 15 amino acids. V gave up 6 bases and J gave up 10 bases, with 21 bases separating them. The CDR3 DNA follows: TGTGCCAGCAGACTCGACTCAGGGGAGAGAGGAAAACTGTTTTTT. Encoded protein: CASRLDSGERGKLFF.

This clonotype has ten or more counts. V usage is TRBV12-3 or TRBV12-4 and J usage is TRBJ1-2; the D is unclear. This CDR3 spans 12 amino acids. The V gene lost 3 bases and the J gene lost 7 bases, with 9 bases spanning the gap. In DNA, the CDR3 is TGTGCCAGCAGTTTTGGTGGCTTTGGCTACACCTTC. Protein: CASSFGGFGYTF.

This clonotype was detected many times. This rearrangement joins TRBV7-9 to TRBJ1-1, with D perhaps TRBD1 (6 bases). CDR1 and CDR2 (germline): SEHNR, FQNEAQ (reference sequence). The length of the CDR3 is 14 residues. The V end lost 3 bases, the J end lost 7 bases, and 15 bases lay between the germline ends. Written as DNA, the CDR3 is TGTGCCAGCAGCTTGGGACAAGGAGCCTATGAAGCTTTCTTT. Protein product: CASSLGQGAYEAFF.

There are many counts of this clonotype. The chain uses TRBV7-8 and TRBJ1-2; perhaps TRBD1 as D (5 bases). Trimming stripped 1 base from V and 4 bases from J, with 13 bases between. The V gene's germline CDR1 is SGHVS and CDR2 FQNEAQ. This CDR3 is built from 15 residues. CDR3 DNA sequence: TGTGCCAGCAGCTTAGGGTCGAGACAGATCTATGGCTACACCTTC. Protein sequence: CASSLGSRQIYGYTF.

This clonotype was counted ten times or more. The V gene is TRBV6-2 or TRBV6-3, the J gene TRBJ2-7, with 9 bases that match TRBD2. The CDR3 sequence is 13 residues long. The V gene's germline CDR1 is MNHEY and CDR2 SVGEGT. Trimming took 4 bases from V and 4 from J; bases not matched to a gene: 2. The CDR3 nucleotides are TGTGCCAGCAGTTTTAGCGGGAGTTACGAGCAGTACTTC. It encodes CASSFSGSYEQYF.

This clonotype showed up many times. The CDR3: CSVEGPMEGNTDTQYF. CDR3 nucleotides: TGCAGCGTTGAAGGACCTATGGAGGGCAACACAGATACGCAGTATTTT. The chain links TRBV29-1 to TRBJ2-3; tentatively, D is TRBD2 (6 bases). Looked up from germline, CDR1 is SQVTM and CDR2 is ANQGSEA. Trimming removed 1 base from V and 2 bases from J, with 16 bases in between. CDR3 length: 16 residues.

This clonotype was counted only a few times. This chain connects TRBV12-3 or TRBV12-4 to TRBJ2-7, with D possibly matching TRBD2 (7 bases). Trimming cost V 3 bases and J 7 bases, with 13 bases left between them. The CDR3 loop spans 13 amino acids. The CDR3 here is CASSLVGGLEQYF. The CDR3 region has the DNA TGTGCCAGCAGTTTGGTGGGGGGGCTGGAGCAGTACTTC.

This clonotype was observed a few times. J is TRBJ2-7 and V is TRBV6-5; D may be TRBD2 (6 bases). The germline V gene has CDR1 MNHEY and CDR2 SVGAGI. With 8 bases removed from V and 3 bases from J, the gap between germline ends came to 20 bases. This CDR3 spans 15 amino acids. CDR3 coding DNA: TGTGCCAGCGTTTCCATGGGAACCGGGGGCTACGAGCAGTACTTC. Amino acid sequence: CASVSMGTGGYEQYF.

This clonotype was picked up many times. Here the CDR3 reads CASTGFFFEGNQPQHF. The DNA of the CDR3 is TGTGCCAGCACAGGGTTTTTTTTCGAGGGCAATCAGCCCCAGCATTTT. The chain carries TRBV6-1 and TRBJ1-5; weak D call: TRBD1 (5 bases). Trimming pared 7 bases from V and 2 bases from J, leaving 18 bases between. The germline gives CDR1 MNHNS, CDR2 SASEGT. This CDR3 comprises 16 residues.